These T cell receptor beta chains were read from a single sample in a study of blood T cell repertoires in COVID-19. Sequenced by immunoSEQ multiplex PCR; TCRdb stores in-frame clones only, minus some. In the table there are under 250,000 clones, about 82% of which are singletons. Material: PBMCs or T cells enriched from blood (not recorded which). The origin of the receptors is a woman in her forties or fifties with acute COVID-19. Both conserved end residues are part of each CDR3.

>TRBJ2-2|TRBV5-4
CASTLIRGANTGELFF
>TRBJ2-3|TRBV12-5
CASGQPRGGPNTQYF
>TRBJ1-2|TRBV29-1
CSADDRQISHGYTF
>TRBJ2-1|TRBV29-1
CSVVSYGTGDYNEQFF
>TRBJ1-1|TRBV12-5
CASGSLSSAKSNEAFF
>TRBJ2-5|TRBV19
CASSISGYETQYF
>TRBJ1-2|TRBV19
CASKRMSLYGYTF
>TRBJ1-1|TRBV5-1
CASSMDRVNTEAFF
>TRBJ2-7|TRBV4-2
CASSQETGGVYEQYF
>TRBJ1-5|TRBV7-2
CASSLGWNQPQHF
>TRBJ1-1|TRBV7-6
CASSQVGLNTEAFF
>TRBJ1-6|TRBV5-4
CASSLWTGSSYNSPLHF
>TRBJ1-5|TRBV13
CASRGGGGTSTANQPQHF
>TRBJ1-1|TRBV27
CASREDRGPTEAFF
>TRBJ2-5|TRBV5-4
CASSNGLRAETQYF
>TRBJ2-1|TRBV19
CASSIEDRVAGYEQFF
>TRBJ2-2|TRBV12-3/TRBV12-4
CASRLGGTGELFF
>TRBJ1-6|TRBV10-3
CATRQGVVDSPLHF
>TRBJ2-7|TRBV2
CASSRTISYEQYF
>TRBJ2-7|TRBV7-3
CASRSTGSYEQYF
>TRBJ1-2|TRBV29-1
CSVEEGQGGYGYTF
>TRBJ1-2|TRBV3-1/TRBV3-2
CASSQGTGGFSYGYTF
>TRBJ1-1|TRBV7-9
CASSLAWTGMNTEAFF
>TRBJ1-1|TRBV6-5
CASSYPGNTEAFF
>TRBJ2-6|TRBV14
CASSPPRQGPPYGANVLTF
>TRBJ1-1|TRBV9
CASSSGTGRVNTEAFF
>TRBJ2-7|TRBV3-1/TRBV3-2
CASSQDIGYEQYF
>TRBJ1-1|TRBV29-1
CSVEEGKGGEAFF
>TRBJ2-3|TRBV2
CASSPDTSSTDTQYF
>TRBJ1-1|TRBV5-1
CASSLGTLNTEAFF
>TRBJ1-5|TRBV3-1/TRBV3-2
CASSQGRGPSNNQPQHF
>TRBJ1-5|TRBV9
CASSVTDSNQPQHF
>TRBJ2-7|TRBV27
CASSLRDRVVYEQYF
>TRBJ1-1|TRBV4-3
CASSRGTGRNTEAFF
>TRBJ1-3|TRBV2
CASSPSGNTIYF